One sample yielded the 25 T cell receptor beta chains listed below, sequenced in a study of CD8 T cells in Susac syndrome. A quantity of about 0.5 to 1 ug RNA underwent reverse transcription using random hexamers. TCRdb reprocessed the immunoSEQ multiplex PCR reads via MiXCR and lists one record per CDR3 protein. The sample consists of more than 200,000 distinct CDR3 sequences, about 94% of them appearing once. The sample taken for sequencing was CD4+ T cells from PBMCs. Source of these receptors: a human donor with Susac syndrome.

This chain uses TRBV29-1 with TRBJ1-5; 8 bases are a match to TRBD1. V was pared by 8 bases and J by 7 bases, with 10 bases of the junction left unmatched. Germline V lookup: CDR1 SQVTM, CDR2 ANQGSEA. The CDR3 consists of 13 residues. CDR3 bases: TGCAGCATTCAGGACAGGGCGGGGCAGCCCCAGCATTTT. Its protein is CSIQDRAGQPQHF.

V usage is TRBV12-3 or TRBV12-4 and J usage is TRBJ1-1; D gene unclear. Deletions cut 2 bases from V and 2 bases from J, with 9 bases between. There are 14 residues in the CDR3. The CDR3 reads CASSLPRINTEAFF. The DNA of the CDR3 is TGTGCCAGCAGTTTACCGCGGATTAACACTGAAGCTTTCTTT.

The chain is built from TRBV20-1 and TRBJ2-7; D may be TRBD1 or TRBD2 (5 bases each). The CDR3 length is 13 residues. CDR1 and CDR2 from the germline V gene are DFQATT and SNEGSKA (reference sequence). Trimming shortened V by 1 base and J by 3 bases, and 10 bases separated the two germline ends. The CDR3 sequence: CSARGDDYYEQYF. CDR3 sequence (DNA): TGCAGTGCTAGAGGGGACGACTACTACGAGCAGTACTTC.

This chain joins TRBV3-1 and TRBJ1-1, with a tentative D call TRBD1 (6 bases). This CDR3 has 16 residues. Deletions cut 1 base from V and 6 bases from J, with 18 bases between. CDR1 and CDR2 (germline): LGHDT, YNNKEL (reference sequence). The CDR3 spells CASSQGGGGRLAEAFF. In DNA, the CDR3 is TGTGCCAGCAGCCAAGGTGGCGGGGGCAGGTTAGCTGAAGCTTTCTTT. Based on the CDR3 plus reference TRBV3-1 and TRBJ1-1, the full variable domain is DTAVSQTPKYLVTQMGNDKSIKCEQNLGHDTMYWYKQDSKKFLKIMFSYNNKELIINETVPNRFSPKSPDKAHLNLHINSLELGDSAVYFCASSQGGGGRLAEAFFGQGTRLTVV.

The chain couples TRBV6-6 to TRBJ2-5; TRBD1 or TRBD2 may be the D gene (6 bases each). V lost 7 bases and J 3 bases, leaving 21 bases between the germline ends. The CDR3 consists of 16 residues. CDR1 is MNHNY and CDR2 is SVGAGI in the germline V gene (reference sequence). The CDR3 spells CASTYSRVGGKETQYF. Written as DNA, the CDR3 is TGTGCCAGCACCTACAGCCGGGTAGGGGGGAAAGAGACCCAGTACTTC.

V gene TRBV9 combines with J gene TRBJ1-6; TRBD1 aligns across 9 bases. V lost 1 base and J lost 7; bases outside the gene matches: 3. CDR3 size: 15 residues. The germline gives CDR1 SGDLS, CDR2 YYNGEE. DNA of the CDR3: TGTGCCAGCAGCGTAACCGGGACAGGGAATTCACCCCTCCACTTT. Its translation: CASSVTGTGNSPLHF.

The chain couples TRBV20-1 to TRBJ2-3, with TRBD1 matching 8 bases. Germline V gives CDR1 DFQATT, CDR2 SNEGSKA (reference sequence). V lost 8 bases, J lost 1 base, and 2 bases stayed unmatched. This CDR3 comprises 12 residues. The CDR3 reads CSSTGGTDTQYF. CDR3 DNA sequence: TGCAGTTCGACAGGGGGCACAGATACGCAGTATTTT.

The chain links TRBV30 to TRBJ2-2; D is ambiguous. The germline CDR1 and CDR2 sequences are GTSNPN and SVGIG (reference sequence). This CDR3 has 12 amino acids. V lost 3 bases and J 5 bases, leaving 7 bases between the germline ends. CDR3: CAWRLMTGELFF. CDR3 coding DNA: TGTGCCTGGAGACTGATGACCGGGGAGCTGTTTTTT.

In DNA, the CDR3 is TGTGCCAGCAGCCAAGGATTCCAGGGGTCGAACTATGGCTACACCTTC. As protein: CASSQGFQGSNYGYTF. This rearrangement joins TRBV3-1 to TRBJ1-2; a possible D gene is TRBD1 (6 bases). The CDR3 covers 16 residues. With 1 base removed from V and 2 bases from J, the gap between germline ends came to 14 bases. CDR1 is LGHDT and CDR2 is YNNKEL in the germline V gene (reference sequence). Variable domain in full (rest from reference TRBV3-1 and TRBJ1-2): DTAVSQTPKYLVTQMGNDKSIKCEQNLGHDTMYWYKQDSKKFLKIMFSYNNKELIINETVPNRFSPKSPDKAHLNLHINSLELGDSAVYFCASSQGFQGSNYGYTFGSGTRLTVV.

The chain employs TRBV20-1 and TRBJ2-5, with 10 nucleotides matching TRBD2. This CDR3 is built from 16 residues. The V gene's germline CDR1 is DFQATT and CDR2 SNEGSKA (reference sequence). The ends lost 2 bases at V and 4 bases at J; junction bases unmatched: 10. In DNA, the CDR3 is TGCAGTGCTAGAAACGTGATAGCGGGGGGTCCAGAGACCCAGTACTTC. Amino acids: CSARNVIAGGPETQYF.

DNA of the CDR3: TGTGCCAGCCGAAACGCGGGGGTGGCTTTCTTT. It encodes CASRNAGVAFF. The chain has TRBV6-2 or TRBV6-3 and TRBJ1-1, with TRBD1 as a possible D gene (5 bases). CDR3 length: 11 amino acids. Germline-derived CDR1 and CDR2 are MNHEY and SVGEGT. The ends were cut back, 8 bases at V and 11 bases at J, with 15 bases in the middle.

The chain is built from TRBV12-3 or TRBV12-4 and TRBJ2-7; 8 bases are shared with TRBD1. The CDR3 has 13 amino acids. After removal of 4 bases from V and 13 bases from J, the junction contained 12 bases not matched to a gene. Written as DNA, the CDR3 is TGTGCCAGCAGTTCGGGGACAGGTGGCGAGGGATACTTC. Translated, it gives CASSSGTGGEGYF.

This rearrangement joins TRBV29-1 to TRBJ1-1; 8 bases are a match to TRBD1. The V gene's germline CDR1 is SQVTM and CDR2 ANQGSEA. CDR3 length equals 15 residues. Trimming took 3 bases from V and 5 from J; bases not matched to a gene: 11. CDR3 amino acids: CSVDAAGGSGTEAFF. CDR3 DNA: TGCAGCGTTGACGCGGCAGGGGGCTCGGGTACTGAAGCTTTCTTT.

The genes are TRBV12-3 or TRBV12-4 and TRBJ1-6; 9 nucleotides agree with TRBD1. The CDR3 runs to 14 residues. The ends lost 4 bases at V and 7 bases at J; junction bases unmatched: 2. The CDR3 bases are TGTGCCAGCAGTTCCGGGACAGGGAATTCACCCCTCCACTTT. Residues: CASSSGTGNSPLHF.

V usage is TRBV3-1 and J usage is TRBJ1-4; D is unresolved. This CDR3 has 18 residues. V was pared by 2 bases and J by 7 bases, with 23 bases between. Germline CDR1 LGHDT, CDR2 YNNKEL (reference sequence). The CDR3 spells CASSQRGLRHRDGEKLFF. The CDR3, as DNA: TGTGCCAGCAGCCAACGAGGTTTACGGCACCGGGATGGTGAAAAACTGTTTTTT.

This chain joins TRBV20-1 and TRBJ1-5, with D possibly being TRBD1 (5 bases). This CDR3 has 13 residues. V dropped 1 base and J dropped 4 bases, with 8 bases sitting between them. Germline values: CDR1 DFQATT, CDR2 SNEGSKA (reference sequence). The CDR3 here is CSARGQQNQPQHF. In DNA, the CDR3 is TGCAGTGCTAGAGGACAGCAGAATCAGCCCCAGCATTTT.

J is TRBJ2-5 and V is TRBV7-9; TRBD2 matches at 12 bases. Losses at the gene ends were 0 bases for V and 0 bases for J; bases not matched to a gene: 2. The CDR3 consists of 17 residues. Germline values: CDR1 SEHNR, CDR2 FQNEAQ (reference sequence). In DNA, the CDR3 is TGTGCCAGCAGCTTAGCCCGGACTAGCGGGGACCAAGAGACCCAGTACTTC. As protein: CASSLARTSGDQETQYF. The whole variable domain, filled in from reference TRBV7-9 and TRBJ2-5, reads DTGVSQNPRHKITKRGQNVTFRCDPISEHNRLYWYRQTLGQGPEFLTYFQNEAQLEKSRLLSDRFSAERPKGSFSTLEIQRTEQGDSAMYLCASSLARTSGDQETQYFGPGTRLLVL.

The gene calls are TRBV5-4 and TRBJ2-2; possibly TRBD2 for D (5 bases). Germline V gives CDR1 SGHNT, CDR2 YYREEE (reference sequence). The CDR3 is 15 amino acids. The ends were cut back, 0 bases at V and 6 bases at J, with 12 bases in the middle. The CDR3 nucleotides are TGTGCCAGCAGCTTGGGTCGGACTCAGCCCGGGGAGCTGTTTTTT. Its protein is CASSLGRTQPGELFF.

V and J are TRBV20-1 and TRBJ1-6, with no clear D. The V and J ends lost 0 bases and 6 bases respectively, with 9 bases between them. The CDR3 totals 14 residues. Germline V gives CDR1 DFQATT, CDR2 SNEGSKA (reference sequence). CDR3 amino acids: CSARDVGSNSPLHF. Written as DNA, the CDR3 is TGCAGTGCTAGAGATGTTGGCAGTAATTCACCCCTCCACTTT.

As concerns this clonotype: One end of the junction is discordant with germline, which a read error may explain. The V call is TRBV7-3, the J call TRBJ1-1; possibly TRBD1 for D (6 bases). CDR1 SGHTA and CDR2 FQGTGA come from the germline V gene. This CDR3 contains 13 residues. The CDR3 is CASSLTGRTEAFF. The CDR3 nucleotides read TGTGCCAGCAGTTTAACAGGGCGGACTGAAGCTTTCTTT.

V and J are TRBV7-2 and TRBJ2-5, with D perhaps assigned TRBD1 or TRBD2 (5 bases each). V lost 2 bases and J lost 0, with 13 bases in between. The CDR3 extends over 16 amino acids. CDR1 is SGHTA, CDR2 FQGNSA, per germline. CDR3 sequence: CASSLRFREYQETQYF. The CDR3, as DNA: TGTGCCAGCAGCTTACGATTCAGGGAGTACCAAGAGACCCAGTACTTC.

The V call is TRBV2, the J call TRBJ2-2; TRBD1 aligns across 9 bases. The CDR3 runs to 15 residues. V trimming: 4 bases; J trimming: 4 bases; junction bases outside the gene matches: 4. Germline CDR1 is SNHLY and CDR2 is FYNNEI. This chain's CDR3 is CASSGTGVFTGELFF. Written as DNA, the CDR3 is TGTGCCAGCAGTGGGACAGGGGTCTTCACCGGGGAGCTGTTTTTT.

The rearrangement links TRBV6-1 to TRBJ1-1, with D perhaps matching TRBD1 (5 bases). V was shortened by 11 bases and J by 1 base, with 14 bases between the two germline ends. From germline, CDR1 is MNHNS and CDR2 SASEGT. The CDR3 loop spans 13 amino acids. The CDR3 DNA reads TGTGCCTCCCGCCGGGGGGGGAACACTGAAGCTTTCTTT. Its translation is CASRRGGNTEAFF.

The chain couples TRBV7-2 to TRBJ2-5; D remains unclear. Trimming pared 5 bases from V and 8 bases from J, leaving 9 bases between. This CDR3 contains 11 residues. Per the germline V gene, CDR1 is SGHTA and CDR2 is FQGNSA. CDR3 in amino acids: CASSPMVTQYF. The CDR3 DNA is TGTGCCAGCAGCCCGATGGTTACCCAGTACTTC.

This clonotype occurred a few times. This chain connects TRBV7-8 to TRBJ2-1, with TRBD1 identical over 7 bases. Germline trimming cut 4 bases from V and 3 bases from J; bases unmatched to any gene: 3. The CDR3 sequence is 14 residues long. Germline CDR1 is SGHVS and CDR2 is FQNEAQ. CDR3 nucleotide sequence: TGTGCCAGCAGCTCCCGGGACAGCTACAATGAGCAGTTCTTC. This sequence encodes CASSSRDSYNEQFF.